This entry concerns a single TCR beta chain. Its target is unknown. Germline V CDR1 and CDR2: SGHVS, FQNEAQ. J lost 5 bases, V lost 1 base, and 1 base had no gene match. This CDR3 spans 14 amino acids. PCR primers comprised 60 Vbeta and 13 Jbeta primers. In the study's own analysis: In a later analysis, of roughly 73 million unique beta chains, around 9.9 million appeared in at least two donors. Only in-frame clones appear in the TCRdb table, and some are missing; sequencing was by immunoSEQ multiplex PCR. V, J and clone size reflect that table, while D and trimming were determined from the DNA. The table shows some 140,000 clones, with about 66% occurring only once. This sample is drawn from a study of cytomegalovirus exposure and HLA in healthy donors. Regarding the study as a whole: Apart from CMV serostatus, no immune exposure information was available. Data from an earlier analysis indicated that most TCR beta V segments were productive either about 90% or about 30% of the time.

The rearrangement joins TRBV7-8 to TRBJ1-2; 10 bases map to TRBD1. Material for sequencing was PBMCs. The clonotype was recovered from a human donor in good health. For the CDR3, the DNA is TGTGCCAGCAGCTTAGGACAGGGGGCTTATGGCTACACCTTC. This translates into CASSLGQGAYGYTF. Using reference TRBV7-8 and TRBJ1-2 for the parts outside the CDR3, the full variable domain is GAGVSQSPRYKVAKRGQDVALRCDPISGHVSLFWYQQALGQGPEFLTYFQNEAQLDKSGLPSDRFFAERPEGSVSTLKIQRTQQEDSAVYLCASSLGQGAYGYTFGSGTRLTVV.